These 26 T cell receptor beta chains originate from one sample sequenced in a study of T cells after yellow fever vaccination. TCRdb processed the 5' RACE reads anew with MiXCR; each CDR3 protein has one entry. The sample yields 600,000 to 750,000 distinct CDR3 sequences, about 12% seen once. Sample: PBMCs, taken on the day of the yellow fever booster vaccination. All receptors come from a man aged 30 to 45 who received the YFV17D yellow fever vaccine.

This clonotype came up many times. The gene calls are TRBV4-3 and TRBJ2-3; 7 bases fit TRBD2. The germline V gene has CDR1 LGHNA and CDR2 YSLEER. V shed 3 bases, J shed 8 bases, and the junction held 8 bases outside the gene matches. This CDR3 region has 14 residues. The CDR3: CASSQATSWSTQYF. In DNA, the CDR3 is TGCGCCAGCAGCCAGGCGACTAGCTGGTCTACGCAGTATTTT.

A few counts support this clonotype. The V gene is TRBV14, the J gene TRBJ2-5; D is possibly TRBD1 (5 bases). CDR1 SGHDN and CDR2 FVKESK come from the germline V gene. V lost 5 bases and J lost 2, with 9 bases in between. The CDR3 length is 13 residues. The CDR3: CASSVQVQETQYF. The CDR3 coding sequence is TGTGCCAGCAGCGTACAGGTACAAGAGACCCAGTACTTC.

This clonotype was seen only a few times. This rearrangement joins TRBV6-1 to TRBJ1-1; 10 bases map to TRBD1. The J segment lost 0 bases and the V segment lost 6 bases, leaving 10 bases of the junction unmatched. Per the germline V gene, CDR1 is MNHNS and CDR2 is SASEGT. The CDR3 is made up of 17 amino acids. CDR3 protein: CASRPRLTGGMNTEAFF. The CDR3 DNA reads TGTGCCAGCAGGCCACGGCTGACAGGGGGCATGAACACTGAAGCTTTCTTT.

V gene TRBV4-3 combines with J gene TRBJ2-3, with 7 nucleotides matching TRBD2. With V trimmed by 4 bases and J by 2 bases, 12 bases remained unmatched. The germline V gene encodes CDR1 LGHNA and CDR2 YSLEER. The length of the CDR3 is 17 residues. The CDR3 sequence is CASSLRRGGRNTDTQYF. CDR3 DNA: TGCGCCAGCAGCCTCCGTCGCGGCGGGAGAAACACAGATACGCAGTATTTT.

J is TRBJ2-7 and V is TRBV11-2; 11 bases line up with TRBD1. The CDR3 runs 16 residues. After removal of 5 bases from V and 5 bases from J, the junction contained 11 bases not matched to a gene. CDR1 is SGHAT and CDR2 is FQNNGV in the germline V gene. The CDR3 is CASSRLRGQGVHEQYF. CDR3 sequence (DNA): TGTGCCAGCAGCCGCTTACGGGGACAGGGGGTACACGAGCAGTACTTC.

This rearrangement joins TRBV5-1 to TRBJ2-5; D is unclear. The germline V gene has CDR1 SGHRS and CDR2 YFSETQ. Deletions cut 0 bases from V and 2 bases from J, with 11 bases between. The CDR3 contains 15 residues. CDR3 residues: CASSLAPSDQETQYF. CDR3 nucleotides: TGCGCCAGCAGCTTGGCGCCTAGTGATCAAGAGACCCAGTACTTC.

The V call is TRBV12-5, the J call TRBJ2-3, with 7 bases that match TRBD2. V lost 0 bases and J lost 9; bases outside the gene matches: 9. This CDR3 region has 15 residues. The V gene's germline CDR1 is LGHNT and CDR2 FRNRAP. Here the CDR3 DNA reads TGTGCTAGTGGTTTGGTAGGGGACTACGCACCCACGCAGTATTTT. Its protein is CASGLVGDYAPTQYF.

The genes are TRBV27 and TRBJ1-2, with D unclear. V gave up 3 bases and J gave up 3 bases, with 11 bases separating them. Germline CDR1 reads MNHEY; CDR2 reads SMNVEV (reference sequence). The CDR3 has 14 residues. CDR3 in DNA: TGTGCCAGCAGTTTCAGCCAGACCCACTATGGCTACACCTTC. Translation: CASSFSQTHYGYTF.

A few counts support this clonotype. The chain employs TRBV12-3 or TRBV12-4 and TRBJ1-1; weak D call: TRBD1 (5 bases). This CDR3 spans 13 amino acids. V lost 7 bases, J lost 5 bases, and 14 bases lay in between. The CDR3, as DNA: TGTGCCAGCACGCAGGGCCCGGGAACTGAAGCTTTCTTT. It codes for CASTQGPGTEAFF.

The CDR3 sequence: CASSYSPSQIEGGSYNEQFF. The CDR3 DNA reads TGTGCCAGCAGTTACTCGCCTTCACAAATTGAGGGAGGGTCCTACAATGAGCAGTTCTTC. The chain is built from TRBV6-2 or TRBV6-3 and TRBJ2-1, with 7 bases aligning to TRBD2. CDR1 is MNHEY, CDR2 SVGEGT, per germline. The CDR3 is 20 residues long. V shed 0 bases, J shed 1 base, and the junction held 15 bases outside the gene matches.

In its sample, this clonotype was seen a few times. The gene calls are TRBV7-2 and TRBJ2-5, with D tentatively TRBD2 (6 bases). Trimming took 2 bases from V and 2 from J, leaving 18 bases between them. The CDR3 is 17 amino acids. CDR1 and CDR2 from the germline V gene are SGHTA and FQGNSA. CDR3 loop: CASSLFPSGPLQETQYF. The CDR3 DNA is TGTGCCAGCAGCTTATTCCCCAGCGGGCCGTTACAAGAGACCCAGTACTTC.

In this sample, this clonotype turned up a few times. The V gene is TRBV24-1, the J gene TRBJ2-5, with D perhaps matching TRBD1 (5 bases). The germline V and J ends were trimmed by 3 bases and 4 bases, with 8 bases remaining between them. Germline V gene lookup returns CDR1 KGHDR and CDR2 SFDVKD. The CDR3 is 13 amino acids. CDR3 amino acids: CATSDPDRETQYF. DNA for the CDR3: TGTGCCACCAGTGATCCCGACAGAGAGACCCAGTACTTC.

This clonotype turned up a few times. The V and J genes are TRBV20-1 and TRBJ2-7, with TRBD2 matching over 7 bases. The germline CDR1 and CDR2 sequences are DFQATT and SNEGSKA (reference sequence). V gave up 0 bases and J gave up 2 bases; unmatched junction bases: 10. This CDR3 contains 16 residues. The CDR3 sequence is CSARDLKASGTYEQYF. DNA for the CDR3: TGCAGTGCTAGAGATCTCAAGGCTAGCGGTACCTACGAGCAGTACTTC.

In regard to this clonotype: One junction end disagrees with the germline gene, perhaps due to a read error. The CDR3 region is CCAITSGASSYNEQFF. The CDR3, as DNA: TGCTGTGCTATCACTAGCGGGGCTAGCTCCTACAATGAGCAGTTCTTC. The J gene is TRBJ2-1, the V gene TRBV20-1, with TRBD2 matching over 10 bases. This CDR3 region has 16 residues. Germline CDR1 and CDR2: DFQATT and SNEGSKA (reference sequence).

The CDR3 here is CASSRSGGADTGELFF. CDR3 DNA: TGTGCCAGCAGCCGTTCTGGGGGAGCAGATACCGGGGAGCTGTTTTTT. V is TRBV21-1 and J is TRBJ2-2; the table's D call TRBD1 went unverified against the DNA. TRBV21-1 is annotated as a pseudogene. The CDR3 has 16 amino acids.

V gene TRBV5-4 combines with J gene TRBJ2-1; 9 positions agree with TRBD2. Germline values: CDR1 SGHNT, CDR2 YYREEE (reference sequence). The CDR3 contains 16 residues. The junction had 9 bases not matched to a gene; V was cut back by 4 bases and J by 4 bases. The CDR3 nucleotides are TGTGCCAGCAGCCTTGGGACTAGCCGAACGTACAATGAGCAGTTCTTC. Translation: CASSLGTSRTYNEQFF.

The CDR3 is CASSPGLAGGALQETQYF. The DNA for the CDR3 is TGTGCCAGCAGCCCAGGACTAGCGGGAGGGGCTTTACAAGAGACCCAGTACTTC. The genes are TRBV4-2 and TRBJ2-5; 15 bases fit TRBD2. The length of the CDR3 is 18 residues. J lost 2 bases, V lost 4 bases, and 8 bases had no gene match. Germline V CDR1 and CDR2: LGHNA, YNFKEQ.

This clonotype was counted only a few times. The chain links TRBV20-1 to TRBJ2-2; no clear D. This CDR3 has 14 residues. Germline loops: CDR1 DFQATT, CDR2 SNEGSKA (reference sequence). V was pared by 6 bases and J by 1 base, with 12 bases between. The CDR3 loop is CSAALEGNTGELFF. The CDR3 DNA reads TGCAGTGCAGCCCTGGAAGGGAACACCGGGGAGCTGTTTTTT.

The V call is TRBV7-9, the J call TRBJ2-5; TRBD2 is a possible D gene (6 bases). V was trimmed by 5 bases and J by 0 bases, leaving 10 bases between them. This CDR3 spans 14 amino acids. The germline CDR1 and CDR2 sequences are SEHNR and FQNEAQ (reference sequence). This chain's CDR3 is CASSRRGNQETQYF. CDR3 DNA: TGTGCCAGCAGCAGACGGGGGAACCAAGAGACCCAGTACTTC.

The CDR3 loop reads CASSSGQGANIQYF. CDR3 in DNA: TGTGCCAGCAGTTCGGGACAGGGGGCAAACATTCAGTACTTC. The chain employs TRBV27 and TRBJ2-4; TRBD1 matches at 12 bases. The CDR3 runs 14 residues. Germline CDR1 reads MNHEY; CDR2 reads SMNVEV (reference sequence). Trimming took 4 bases from V and 6 from J; bases not matched to a gene: 1.

A few counts support this clonotype. The chain joins TRBV15 to TRBJ2-7; 8 nucleotides agree with TRBD2. CDR1 is LNHNV, CDR2 YYDKDF, per germline (reference sequence). The CDR3 is 14 residues long. The J segment lost 4 bases and the V segment lost 7 bases, leaving 9 bases of the junction unmatched. As DNA, the CDR3 is TGTGCCACCACCCCGGGAGGGGGTTTTTACGAGCAGTACTTC. This encodes CATTPGGGFYEQYF. The variable domain in full, completed from reference TRBV15 and TRBJ2-7, reads DAMVIQNPRYQVTQFGKPVTLSCSQTLNHNVMYWYQQKSSQAPKLLFHYYDKDFNNEADTPDNFQSRRPNTSFCFLDIRSPGLGDTAMYLCATTPGGGFYEQYFGPGTRLTVT.

This clonotype was observed a few times. The gene calls are TRBV6-2 or TRBV6-3 and TRBJ2-7; 9 bases match TRBD2. V was pared by 7 bases and J by 0 bases, with 7 bases of the junction left unmatched. The germline V gene encodes CDR1 MNHEY and CDR2 SVGEGT. This CDR3 comprises 15 residues. CDR3 sequence reads: CASNQREATSYEQYF. The DNA for the CDR3 is TGTGCCAGCAATCAGCGGGAGGCCACCTCCTACGAGCAGTACTTC.

The V gene is TRBV20-1, the J gene TRBJ2-1; 8 bases agree with TRBD2. CDR1 and CDR2 (germline): DFQATT, SNEGSKA (reference sequence). V was pared by 6 bases and J by 6 bases, with 10 bases of the junction left unmatched. This CDR3 has 14 residues. The CDR3 is CSADAMLAGNEQFF. CDR3 nucleotide sequence: TGCAGTGCAGATGCCATGCTAGCGGGCAATGAGCAGTTCTTC.

The J gene is TRBJ2-7, the V gene TRBV6-5; TRBD1 might be the D (6 bases). Trimming removed 2 bases at V and 4 bases at J, with 9 bases between. There are 13 residues in the CDR3. CDR1 is MNHEY and CDR2 is SVGAGI in the germline V gene. CDR3 bases: TGTGCCAGCAGTTACCGGGACACGTACGAGCAGTACTTC. This gives the protein CASSYRDTYEQYF.

V usage is TRBV28 and J usage is TRBJ2-5, with 15 bases that match TRBD2. J gave up 5 bases and V 7 bases, and 8 bases lay outside the gene matches. CDR1 MDHEN and CDR2 SYDVKM come from the germline V gene. This CDR3 spans 16 amino acids. In DNA, the CDR3 is TGTGCCAGCACTGGACTAGCGGGAGGGCCGTGGGAGACCCAGTACTTC. Protein sequence: CASTGLAGGPWETQYF.

This clonotype was seen more than once but under ten times. The gene calls are TRBV25-1 and TRBJ2-7; 11 bases are shared with TRBD2. The CDR3 totals 13 residues. Germline lookup yields CDR1 MGHDK and CDR2 SYGVNS. The J segment lost 5 bases and the V segment lost 6 bases, leaving 3 bases of the junction unmatched. CDR3 sequence (DNA): TGTGCCAGCAGACTTAGCGGGAGGGACGAGCAGTACTTC. It is translated as CASRLSGRDEQYF.